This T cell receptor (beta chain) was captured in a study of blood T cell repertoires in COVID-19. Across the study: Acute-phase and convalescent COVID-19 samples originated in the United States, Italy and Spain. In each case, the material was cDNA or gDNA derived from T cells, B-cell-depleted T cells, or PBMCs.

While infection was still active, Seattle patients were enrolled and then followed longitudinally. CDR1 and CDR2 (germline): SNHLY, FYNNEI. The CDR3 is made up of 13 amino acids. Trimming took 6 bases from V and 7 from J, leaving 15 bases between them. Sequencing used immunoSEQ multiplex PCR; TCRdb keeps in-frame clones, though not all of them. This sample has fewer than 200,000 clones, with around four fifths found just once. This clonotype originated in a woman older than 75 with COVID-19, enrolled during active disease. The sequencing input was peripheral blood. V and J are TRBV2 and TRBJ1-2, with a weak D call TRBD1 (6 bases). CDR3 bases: TGTGCCAGCAGATATGGAACAGGGTCTGGCTACACCTTC. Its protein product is CASRYGTGSGYTF.